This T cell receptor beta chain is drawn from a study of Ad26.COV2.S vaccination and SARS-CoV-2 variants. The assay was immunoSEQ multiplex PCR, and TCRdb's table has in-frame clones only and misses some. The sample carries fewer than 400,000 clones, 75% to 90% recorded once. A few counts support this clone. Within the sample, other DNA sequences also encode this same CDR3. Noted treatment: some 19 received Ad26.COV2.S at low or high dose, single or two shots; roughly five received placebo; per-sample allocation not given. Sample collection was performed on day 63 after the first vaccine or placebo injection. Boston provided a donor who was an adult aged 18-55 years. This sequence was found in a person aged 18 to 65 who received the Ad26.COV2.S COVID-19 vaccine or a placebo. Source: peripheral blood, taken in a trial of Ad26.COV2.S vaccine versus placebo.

The CDR3 nucleotides are TGTGCCAGCGGACTCTACGAGCAGTACTTC. It yields the protein CASGLYEQYF. V is TRBV27 and J is TRBJ2-7; tentatively, D is TRBD2 (5 bases). Trimming pared 8 bases from V and 3 bases from J, leaving 5 bases between. This CDR3 is 10 amino acids long. Germline assignment: CDR1 MNHEY and CDR2 SMNVEV (reference sequence).